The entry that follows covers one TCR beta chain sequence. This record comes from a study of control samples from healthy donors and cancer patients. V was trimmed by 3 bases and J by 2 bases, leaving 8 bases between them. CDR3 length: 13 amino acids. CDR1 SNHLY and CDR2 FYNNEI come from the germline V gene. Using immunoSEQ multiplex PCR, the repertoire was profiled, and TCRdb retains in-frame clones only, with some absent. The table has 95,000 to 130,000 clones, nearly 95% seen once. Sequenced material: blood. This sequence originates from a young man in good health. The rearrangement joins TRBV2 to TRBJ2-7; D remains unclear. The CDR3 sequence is CASSDPPTYEQYV. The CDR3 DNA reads TGTGCCAGCAGTGATCCACCTACCTACGAGCAGTACGTC.